This T cell receptor (beta chain) is drawn from a study of T cells in Graves' hyperthyroidism and ophthalmopathy. This clonotype was observed a few times. Its target is not known. Study findings and constraints: Peripheral blood also featured most of the thyroid clonotypes expanded above 0.001.

It was RNA transcripts that yielded the amplified TCR beta CDR3 regions. HTBI primers were the set used in a first-round RT-PCR of the TCR CDR3. TCRdb fed the multiplex PCR reads into MiXCR, producing one record per CDR3 protein. This sample carries under 350,000 distinct CDR3 sequences, over 15% of them seen once, and the ten largest clones take about 51%. The CDR3 is 14 residues long. V was pared by 0 bases and J by 6 bases, with 9 bases between. CDR1 LGHDT and CDR2 YNNKEL come from the germline V gene (reference sequence). Disease duration was under 3 months in the ophthalmopathy patients, who also had a Clinical Activity Score of at least 3 and a NOSPECS grade of at least 4. Patients were excluded because of uncontrolled infection, other autoimmune disease, pregnancy or lactation.

Sample: blood. The TCR comes from a woman in her fifties or sixties with Graves' ophthalmopathy. This chain uses TRBV3-1 with TRBJ1-5; perhaps TRBD1 as D (5 bases). The CDR3 coding sequence is TGTGCCAGCAGCCAAGACAGGGTACGTCAGCCCCAGCATTTT. Translation gives CASSQDRVRQPQHF.